Sequencing of this T cell receptor (beta chain) was carried out in a study of blood T cell repertoires in COVID-19. Turning to the study itself: The samples span acute and convalescent COVID-19 from the United States, Italy and Spain.

Methods used by the authors: How many nucleated cells were present was estimated from reference gene primer amplification. Produced via immunoSEQ multiplex PCR; TCRdb's table is partial and in-frame only. The V and J calls and clone size were taken over from that table, and D and trimming were inferred from the DNA. The table has around 72,000 clones, approximately 83% seen once. This receptor was taken from a woman aged 60-70 years with acute or convalescent COVID-19. Sequenced: peripheral blood.

CDR3 protein: CASSLAVRRTEAFF. The CDR3 DNA is TGCGCCAGCAGCTTGGCCGTCAGGCGTACTGAAGCTTTCTTT. V gene TRBV5-1 combines with J gene TRBJ1-1; no reliable D call. The CDR3 runs 14 residues. The germline CDR1 and CDR2 sequences are SGHRS and YFSETQ. Trimming stripped 0 bases from V and 5 bases from J, with 11 bases between.